Detailed here is one TCR beta chain. The protocol was immunoSEQ multiplex PCR, while the TCRdb copy is restricted to in-frame clones and leaves out a portion. The table records about 47,000 clones, around 80% of them present only once. The entry originates in a study of T cell responses to AZD1222 COVID-19 vaccine. V was clipped by 3 bases and J by 3 bases, with 12 bases between them. This CDR3 has 14 residues. Germline-derived CDR1 and CDR2 are SGHRS and YFSETQ. This receptor was identified in an adult who received the MenACWY meningococcal vaccine as a control. Sequencing was performed on peripheral blood, taken 28 days after the second dose of the MenACWY control vaccine. The chain couples TRBV5-1 to TRBJ1-2, with D perhaps TRBD1 (5 bases). The CDR3 bases are TGCGCCAGCAGCTCCGTCGGGGGTGACTATGGCTACACCTTC. Its translation: CASSSVGGDYGYTF.